This T cell receptor (beta chain) was identified in a study of T cell responses to AZD1222 COVID-19 vaccine. The study, taken as a whole, reports: Once two AZD1222 doses were given, Spike-specific TCR breadth and depth went up. Repertoires were obtained solely post-peak T cell response. Per reports, nearly half of all spike-specific TCRs target regions that are unmutated in variants.

Concerning this clone itself: Its antigen remains unidentified.

CDR1 SGHTA and CDR2 FQGNSA come from the germline V gene. The CDR3 covers 14 residues. V was shortened by 1 base and J by 1 base, with 7 bases between the two germline ends. Data came from immunoSEQ multiplex PCR; TCRdb stores just in-frame clones and leaves some out. The sample carries 60,000 to 90,000 clones, roughly 80% recorded once. The chain employs TRBV7-2 and TRBJ1-1; D gene uncertain. This TCR was recovered from an adult who received the MenACWY meningococcal vaccine as a control. The material was peripheral blood, obtained 28 days after the second dose of the MenACWY control vaccine. This CDR3 reads CASSLGRSNTEAFF. CDR3 DNA: TGTGCCAGCAGCTTAGGGCGGTCGAACACTGAAGCTTTCTTT.